These T cell receptor beta chains were read from a single sample in a study of blood T cell repertoires in COVID-19. The repertoire was sequenced with immunoSEQ multiplex PCR; TCRdb's copy has only in-frame clones and lacks some. The profile shows approximately 40,000 clones, about 80% of them singletons. The sample comprised peripheral blood. Receptors were obtained from a man aged 80 or over with active or convalescent COVID-19. Each CDR3 is given without its conserved first and last residue.

J	V	CDR3
TRBJ2-5	TRBV24-1	ATSDFQASGDETQY
TRBJ2-5	TRBV9	ASSVGAGVRETQY
TRBJ2-2	TRBV5-1	ASSPSAGLNTGELF
TRBJ2-7	TRBV21-1	ASSSRWTGSNEQY
TRBJ2-1	TRBV6-4	ASSTTGTGGHEQF
TRBJ2-5	TRBV5-5	ASSLSGETQY
TRBJ1-4	TRBV3-1/TRBV3-2	ASSQGTGGGKLF
TRBJ2-1	TRBV28	ASVMGGGPHYNEQF
TRBJ2-7	TRBV21-1	ASSRRDRGYEQY
TRBJ2-7	TRBV7-2	ASSRLAGGPYEQY
TRBJ2-1	TRBV29-1	SVVAGWGNEQF
TRBJ2-5	TRBV6-2/TRBV6-3	ASSSLGLAEETQY
TRBJ2-6	TRBV21-1	ASSKVGTGTSTGGANVLT
TRBJ1-2	TRBV24-1	ATSDRTGSIYGYT
TRBJ2-6	TRBV4-1	ASSQVGGPGGANVLT
TRBJ2-1	TRBV4-2	ASSQSTSSIYNEQF
TRBJ2-7	TRBV29-1	SVERTGRDEQY